This T cell receptor (beta chain) was profiled in a study of OX40 agonist ivuxolimab in advanced cancers. Only one count was recorded for this clone. Its antigen is undetermined. Method: immunoSEQ multiplex PCR; TCRdb's copy keeps in-frame clones and lacks some. The sample comprises tens of thousands of clones, 82% of which are singletons, and approximately 0.4% rests with the top ten. Exclusion of a patient followed from autoimmune disease history or systemic immunosuppression. The CDR3 runs 13 residues. CDR1 SGHKS and CDR2 YYEKEE come from the germline V gene (reference sequence). V dropped 4 bases and J dropped 7 bases, with 14 bases sitting between them. Study-level findings and limits: Normalized T-cell clonal expansion was also low in a subset of nonresponders.

This sequence originates from an adult with an advanced solid tumor such as melanoma, head and neck, liver or kidney cancer. Sequences were derived from CD4+ or CD8+ T cells sorted from blood, sampled in a trial of the OX40 agonist ivuxolimab. The chain couples TRBV5-5 to TRBJ1-2, with D perhaps matching TRBD1 (6 bases). The CDR3 spells CASSQQPQGGYTF. CDR3 nucleotides: TGTGCCAGCAGCCAGCAGCCACAGGGTGGCTACACCTTC.